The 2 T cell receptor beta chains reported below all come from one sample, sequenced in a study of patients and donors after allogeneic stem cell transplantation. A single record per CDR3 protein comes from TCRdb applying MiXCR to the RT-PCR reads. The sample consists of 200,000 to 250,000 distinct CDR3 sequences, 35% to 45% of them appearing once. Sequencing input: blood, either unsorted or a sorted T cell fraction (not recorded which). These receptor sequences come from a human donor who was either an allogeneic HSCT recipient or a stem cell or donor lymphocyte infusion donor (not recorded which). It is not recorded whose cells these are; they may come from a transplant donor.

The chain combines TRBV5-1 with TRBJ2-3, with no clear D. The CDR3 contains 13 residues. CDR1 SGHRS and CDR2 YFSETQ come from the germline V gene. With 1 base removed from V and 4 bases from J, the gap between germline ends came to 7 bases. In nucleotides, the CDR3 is TGCGCCAGCAGCTTGTTATTACCAGATACGCAGTATTTT. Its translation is CASSLLLPDTQYF.

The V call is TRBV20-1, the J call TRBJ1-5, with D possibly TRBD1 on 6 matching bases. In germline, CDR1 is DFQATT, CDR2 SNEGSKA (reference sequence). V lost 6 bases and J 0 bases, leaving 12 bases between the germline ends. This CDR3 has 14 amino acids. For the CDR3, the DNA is TGCAGTGCGACGACAGGCTATAGCAATCAGCCCCAGCATTTT. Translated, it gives CSATTGYSNQPQHF.